These 2 T cell receptor beta chains were sequenced from one sample in a study of T cells after yellow fever vaccination. MiXCR, run by TCRdb on the 5' RACE reads, gives a single entry per CDR3 protein. Of about 360,000 distinct CDR3 sequences listed, around 6.5% are singletons. The sample here was PBMCs, taken 5 days after the yellow fever booster vaccination. These TCRs come from a man aged 25-45 years who received the YFV17D yellow fever vaccine.

This chain uses TRBV6-2 or TRBV6-3 with TRBJ2-2; D might be TRBD1 or TRBD2, each matching 5 bases. The CDR3 has 15 residues. Germline V gene lookup returns CDR1 MNHEY and CDR2 SVGEGT. V was trimmed by 6 bases and J by 0 bases, leaving 11 bases between them. The CDR3 is CASRTGTANTGELFF. CDR3 DNA sequence: TGTGCCAGCAGGACCGGGACGGCGAACACCGGGGAGCTGTTTTTT.

The V and J genes are TRBV12-3 or TRBV12-4 and TRBJ2-3; 7 bases are a match to TRBD2. The V gene end was trimmed by 2 bases and the J gene end by 4 bases; junction bases not matched to a gene: 6. The CDR3 covers 15 residues. This chain's CDR3 is CASSLTAGVPDTQYF. Here the CDR3 DNA reads TGTGCCAGCAGTTTAACCGCGGGAGTACCAGATACGCAGTATTTT.